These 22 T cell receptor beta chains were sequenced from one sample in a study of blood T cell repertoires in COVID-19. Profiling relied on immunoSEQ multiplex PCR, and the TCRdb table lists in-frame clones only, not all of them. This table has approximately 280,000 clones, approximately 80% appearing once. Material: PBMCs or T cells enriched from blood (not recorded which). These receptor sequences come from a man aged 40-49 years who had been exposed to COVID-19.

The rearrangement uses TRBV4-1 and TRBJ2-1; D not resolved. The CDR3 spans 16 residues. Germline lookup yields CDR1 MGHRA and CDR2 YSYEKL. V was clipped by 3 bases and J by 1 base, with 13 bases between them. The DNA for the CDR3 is TGCGCCAGCAGCCATACTGTTCGGCGGTCCTACAATGAGCAGTTCTTC. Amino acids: CASSHTVRRSYNEQFF.

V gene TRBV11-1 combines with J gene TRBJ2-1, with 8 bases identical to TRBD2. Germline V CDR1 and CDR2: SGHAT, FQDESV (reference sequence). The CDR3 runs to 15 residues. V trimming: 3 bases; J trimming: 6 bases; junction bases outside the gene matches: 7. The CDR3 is CASSFGGGRTNEQFF. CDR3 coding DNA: TGTGCCAGCAGCTTCGGGGGCGGGAGGACCAATGAGCAGTTCTTC.

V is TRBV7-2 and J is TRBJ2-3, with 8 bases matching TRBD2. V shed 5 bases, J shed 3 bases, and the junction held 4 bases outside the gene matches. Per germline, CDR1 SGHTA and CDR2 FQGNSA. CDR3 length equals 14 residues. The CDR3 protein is CASSQTSGTDTQYF. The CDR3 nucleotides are TGTGCCAGCAGCCAAACTAGCGGAACAGATACGCAGTATTTT.

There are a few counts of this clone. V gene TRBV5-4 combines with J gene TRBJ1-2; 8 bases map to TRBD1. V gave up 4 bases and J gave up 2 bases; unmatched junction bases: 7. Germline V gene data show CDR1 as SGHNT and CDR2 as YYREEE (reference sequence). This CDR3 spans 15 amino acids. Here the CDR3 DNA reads TGTGCCAGCAGCAACGCCGGGACAGGAAACTATGGCTACACCTTC. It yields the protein CASSNAGTGNYGYTF.

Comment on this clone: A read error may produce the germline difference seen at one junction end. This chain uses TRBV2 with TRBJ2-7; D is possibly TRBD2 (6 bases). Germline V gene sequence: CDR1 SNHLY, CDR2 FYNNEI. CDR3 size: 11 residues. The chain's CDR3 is CASSARDLGGF. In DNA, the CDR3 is TGTGCCAGCAGTGCCCGGGACTTGGGCGGCTTC. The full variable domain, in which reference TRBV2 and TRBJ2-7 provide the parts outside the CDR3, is EPEVTQTPSHQVTQMGQEVILRCVPISNHLYFYWYRQILGQKVEFLVSFYNNEISEKSEIFDDQFSVERPDGSNFTLKIRSTKLEDSAMYFCASSARDLGGFGPGTRLTVT.

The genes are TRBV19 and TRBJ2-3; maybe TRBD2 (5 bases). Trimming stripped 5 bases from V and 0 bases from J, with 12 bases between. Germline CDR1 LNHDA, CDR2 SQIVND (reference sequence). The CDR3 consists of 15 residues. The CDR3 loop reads CASSPGRTSTDTQYF. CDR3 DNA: TGTGCCAGTAGTCCCGGGCGGACTAGCACAGATACGCAGTATTTT.

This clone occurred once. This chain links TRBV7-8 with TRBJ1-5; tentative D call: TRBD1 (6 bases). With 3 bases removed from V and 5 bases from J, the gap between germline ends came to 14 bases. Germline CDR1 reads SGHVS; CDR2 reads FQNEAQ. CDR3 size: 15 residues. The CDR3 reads CASSLNGQNYQPQHF. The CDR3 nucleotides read TGTGCCAGCAGCTTGAACGGACAGAACTATCAGCCCCAGCATTTT.

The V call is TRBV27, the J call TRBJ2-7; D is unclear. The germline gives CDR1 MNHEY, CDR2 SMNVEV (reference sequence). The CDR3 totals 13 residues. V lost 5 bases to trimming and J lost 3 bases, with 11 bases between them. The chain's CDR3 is CASSLDGVYEQYF. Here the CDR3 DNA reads TGTGCCAGCAGTCTCGACGGAGTCTACGAGCAGTACTTC.

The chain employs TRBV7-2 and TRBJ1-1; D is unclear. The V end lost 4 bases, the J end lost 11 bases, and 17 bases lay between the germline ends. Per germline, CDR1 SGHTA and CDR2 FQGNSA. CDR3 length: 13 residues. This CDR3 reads CASSSDSFGLAFF. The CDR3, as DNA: TGTGCCAGCAGCTCAGACTCTTTTGGTTTGGCTTTCTTT.

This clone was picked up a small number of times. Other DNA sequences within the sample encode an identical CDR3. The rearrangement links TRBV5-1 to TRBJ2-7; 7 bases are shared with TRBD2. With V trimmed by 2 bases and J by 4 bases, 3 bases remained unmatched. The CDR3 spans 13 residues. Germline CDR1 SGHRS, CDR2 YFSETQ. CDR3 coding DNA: TGCGCCAGCAGCTTAGGCGGGGGTTACGAGCAGTACTTC. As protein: CASSLGGGYEQYF.

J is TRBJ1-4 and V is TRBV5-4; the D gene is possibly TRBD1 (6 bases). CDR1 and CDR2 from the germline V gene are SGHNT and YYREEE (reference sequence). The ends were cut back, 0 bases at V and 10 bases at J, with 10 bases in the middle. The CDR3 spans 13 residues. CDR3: CASSLDRESKLFF. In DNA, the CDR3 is TGTGCCAGCAGCTTGGACAGGGAGTCAAAACTGTTTTTT.

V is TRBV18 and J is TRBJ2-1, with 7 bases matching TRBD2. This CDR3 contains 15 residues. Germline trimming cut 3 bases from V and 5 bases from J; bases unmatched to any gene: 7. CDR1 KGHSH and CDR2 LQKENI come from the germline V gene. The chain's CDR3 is CASSPRTGTNNEQFF. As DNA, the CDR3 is TGTGCCAGCTCACCGCGAACCGGGACTAACAATGAGCAGTTCTTC.

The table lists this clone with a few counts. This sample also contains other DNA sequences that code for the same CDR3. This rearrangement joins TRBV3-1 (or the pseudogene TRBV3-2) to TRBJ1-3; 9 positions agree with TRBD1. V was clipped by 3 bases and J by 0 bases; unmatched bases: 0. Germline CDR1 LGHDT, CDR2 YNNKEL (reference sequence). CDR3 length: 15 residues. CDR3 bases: TGTGCCAGCAGCCAGACAGGGGGCTCTGGAAACACCATATATTTT. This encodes CASSQTGGSGNTIYF.

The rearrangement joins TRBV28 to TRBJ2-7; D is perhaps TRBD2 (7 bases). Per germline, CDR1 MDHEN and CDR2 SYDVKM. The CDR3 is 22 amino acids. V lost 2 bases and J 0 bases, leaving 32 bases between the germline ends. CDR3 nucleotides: TGTGCCAGCAGTTTAACCCAAATTACCCCATTACCTTGCCGGGGGGCCTCCTACGAGCAGTACTTC. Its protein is CASSLTQITPLPCRGASYEQYF.

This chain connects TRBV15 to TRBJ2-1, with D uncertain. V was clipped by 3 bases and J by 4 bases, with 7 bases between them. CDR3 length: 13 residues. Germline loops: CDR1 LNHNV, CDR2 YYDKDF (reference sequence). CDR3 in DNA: TGTGCCACCAGCAGCCCCGGGTACAATGAGCAGTTCTTC. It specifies CATSSPGYNEQFF.

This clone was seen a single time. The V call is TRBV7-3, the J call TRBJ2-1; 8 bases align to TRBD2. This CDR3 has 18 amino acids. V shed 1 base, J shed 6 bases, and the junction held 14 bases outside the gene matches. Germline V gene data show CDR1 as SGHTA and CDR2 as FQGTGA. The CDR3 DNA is TGTGCCAGCAGCTTAAAAGGCGGCGCGGGAGGAGGGGGCAATGAGCAGTTCTTC. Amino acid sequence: CASSLKGGAGGGGNEQFF.

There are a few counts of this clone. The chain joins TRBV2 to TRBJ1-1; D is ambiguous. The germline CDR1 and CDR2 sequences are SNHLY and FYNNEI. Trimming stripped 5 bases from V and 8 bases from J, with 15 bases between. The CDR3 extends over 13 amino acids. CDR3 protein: CASSSQLRAEAFF. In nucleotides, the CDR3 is TGTGCCAGCAGTTCCCAGTTGAGGGCAGAAGCTTTCTTT.

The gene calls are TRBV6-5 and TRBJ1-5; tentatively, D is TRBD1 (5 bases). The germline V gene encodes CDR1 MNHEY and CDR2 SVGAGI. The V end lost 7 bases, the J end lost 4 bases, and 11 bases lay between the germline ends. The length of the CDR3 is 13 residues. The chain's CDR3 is CASMGGRNQPQHF. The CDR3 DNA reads TGTGCCAGCATGGGGGGGAGGAATCAGCCCCAGCATTTT.

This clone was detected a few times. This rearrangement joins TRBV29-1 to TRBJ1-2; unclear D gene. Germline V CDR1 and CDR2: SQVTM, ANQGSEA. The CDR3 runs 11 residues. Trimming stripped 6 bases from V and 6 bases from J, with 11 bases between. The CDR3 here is CSVGSTHGYTF. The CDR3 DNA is TGCAGCGTGGGCTCCACACATGGCTACACCTTC.

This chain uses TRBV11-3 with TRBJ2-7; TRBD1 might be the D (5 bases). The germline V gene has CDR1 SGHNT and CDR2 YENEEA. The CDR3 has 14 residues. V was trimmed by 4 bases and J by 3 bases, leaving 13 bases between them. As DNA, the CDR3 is TGTGCCAGCAGCTGGGAAGGGGTCGGCTACGAGCAGTACTTC. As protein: CASSWEGVGYEQYF.

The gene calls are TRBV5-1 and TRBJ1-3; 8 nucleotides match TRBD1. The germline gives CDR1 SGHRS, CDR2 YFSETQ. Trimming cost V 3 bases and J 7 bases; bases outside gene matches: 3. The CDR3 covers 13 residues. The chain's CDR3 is CASSSQGANTIYF. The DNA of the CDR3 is TGCGCCAGCAGCTCGCAGGGGGCGAACACCATATATTTT.

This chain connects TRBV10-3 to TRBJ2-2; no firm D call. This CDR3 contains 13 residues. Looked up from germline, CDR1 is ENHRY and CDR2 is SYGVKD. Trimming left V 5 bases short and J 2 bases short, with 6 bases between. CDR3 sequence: CAISSYNTGELFF. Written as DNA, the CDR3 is TGTGCCATCAGTTCTTATAACACCGGGGAGCTGTTTTTT.